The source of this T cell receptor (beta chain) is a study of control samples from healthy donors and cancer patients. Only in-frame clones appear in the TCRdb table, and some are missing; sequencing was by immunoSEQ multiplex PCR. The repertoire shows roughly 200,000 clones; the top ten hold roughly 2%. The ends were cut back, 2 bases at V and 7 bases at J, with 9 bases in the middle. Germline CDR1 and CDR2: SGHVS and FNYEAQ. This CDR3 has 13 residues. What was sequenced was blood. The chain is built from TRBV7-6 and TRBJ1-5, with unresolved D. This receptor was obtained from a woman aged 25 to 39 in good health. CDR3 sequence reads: CASSLRRNQPQHF. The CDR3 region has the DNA TGTGCCAGCAGCTTAAGGAGGAACCAGCCCCAGCATTTT.